These 28 T cell receptor beta chains came from one sample sequenced in a study of T cell repertoires in cytomegalovirus infection. TCRdb called the reads again in MiXCR, with one record for every CDR3 protein. The sample includes hundreds of thousands of distinct CDR3 sequences, roughly 26% of them seen just once. The sequencing sample was made of CD8+ T cells from PBMCs. These TCRs come from a human donor in good health (CMV status not recorded). Some clones in this sample may be carry-over from other donors' samples.

Comment on this clonotype: A much larger clone differs from this one at a single base, so this may be a read error. This chain links TRBV11-2 with TRBJ1-2; D may be TRBD1 (5 bases). This CDR3 has 15 amino acids. The germline V gene has CDR1 SGHAT and CDR2 FQNNGV. DNA of the CDR3: TGTGCCAACAGCCCCCAGGGAGGACCAAAGAATGGCTACACCTTC. Residues: CANSPQGGPKNGYTF.

This clonotype was counted a few times. CDR3 sequence: CASSPPAGPRVEQYF. The CDR3 nucleotides are TGTGCCAGCAGCCCTCCCGCGGGGCCTCGGGTAGAGCAGTACTTC. This sequence joins TRBV12-3 or TRBV12-4 and TRBJ2-7, with a tentative D call TRBD2 (6 bases). The CDR3 runs to 15 residues. V gave up 6 bases and J gave up 7 bases, with 22 bases separating them.

This clonotype turned up a few times. The chain couples TRBV13 to TRBJ1-3; D is possibly TRBD1 (5 bases). The CDR3 spans 20 residues. Germline-derived CDR1 and CDR2 are PRHDT and FYEKMQ (reference sequence). Trimming removed 5 bases from V and 0 bases from J, with 26 bases in between. CDR3 loop: CASSPGGTGYGHYSGNTIYF. CDR3 coding DNA: TGTGCCAGCAGCCCAGGTGGGACCGGGTATGGGCACTACTCTGGAAACACCATATATTTT.

This clonotype was seen only a few times. This chain joins TRBV4-1 and TRBJ2-1, with TRBD2 identical over 7 bases. From germline, CDR1 is MGHRA and CDR2 YSYEKL. The CDR3 length is 15 residues. The J segment lost 7 bases and the V segment lost 4 bases, leaving 10 bases of the junction unmatched. The DNA of the CDR3 is TGCGCCAGCAGCCCGATACCGACCGGGAGGAATGAGCAGTTCTTC. This translates into CASSPIPTGRNEQFF.

The V gene is TRBV4-1, the J gene TRBJ2-1; TRBD2 agrees at 8 bases. Germline assignment: CDR1 MGHRA and CDR2 YSYEKL. V trimming: 11 bases; J trimming: 5 bases; junction bases outside the gene matches: 8. The CDR3 loop spans 13 amino acids. The CDR3 sequence: CASAGAYNNEQFF. The CDR3 DNA follows: TGCGCCTCAGCGGGGGCCTATAACAATGAGCAGTTCTTC.

This clonotype was counted between two and nine times. The chain is built from TRBV7-9 and TRBJ1-2; D is uncertain. Deletions cut 1 base from V and 4 bases from J, with 16 bases between. Germline V gene sequence: CDR1 SEHNR, CDR2 FQNEAQ (reference sequence). The CDR3 consists of 16 residues. CDR3 region: CASSLEGRHTVYGYTF. Written as DNA, the CDR3 is TGTGCCAGCAGCTTAGAGGGTCGGCATACCGTCTATGGCTACACCTTC.

The chain carries TRBV20-1 and TRBJ2-7; possibly TRBD1 for D (7 bases). The CDR3 has 16 amino acids. CDR1 DFQATT and CDR2 SNEGSKA come from the germline V gene (reference sequence). Trimming took off 5 bases at V and 0 bases at J, with 20 bases between the two ends. The DNA for the CDR3 is TGCAGTGCTCGGAACTACAGGGGAGGAAGCTCCTACGAGCAGTACTTC. This codes for CSARNYRGGSSYEQYF.

Remarks on this clonotype: At one boundary the junction diverges from the germline segment, which might be a read error. The V call is TRBV7-9, the J call TRBJ2-3; TRBD2 agrees at 10 bases. Germline V gene lookup returns CDR1 SEHNR and CDR2 FQNEAQ (reference sequence). The CDR3 is 14 amino acids. As DNA, the CDR3 is TGTGCCAACAGCGGGGGGGACAGCACAGATACGCAGTATTTT. Protein product: CANSGGDSTDTQYF. The full variable domain, its missing parts supplied by reference TRBV7-9 and TRBJ2-3, is DTGVSQNPRHKITKRGQNVTFRCDPISEHNRLYWYRQTLGQGPEFLTYFQNEAQLEKSRLLSDRFSAERPKGSFSTLEIQRTEQGDSAMYLCANSGGDSTDTQYFGPGTRLTVL.

The chain uses TRBV5-1 and TRBJ2-7, with 10 nucleotides matching TRBD2. This CDR3 region has 16 residues. The V gene's germline CDR1 is SGHRS and CDR2 YFSETQ. J was trimmed by 1 base and V by 0 bases; bases with no gene match: 4. The CDR3 nucleotides read TGCGCCAGCAGCTTGGACCAGCGGGGGGGTTCCTACGAGCAGTACTTC. Its protein product is CASSLDQRGGSYEQYF.

The chain is built from TRBV6-1 and TRBJ2-3; D perhaps matches TRBD1 (5 bases). Trimming removed 5 bases at V and 3 bases at J, with 15 bases between. Per germline, CDR1 MNHNS and CDR2 SASEGT. The CDR3 has 15 residues. As DNA, the CDR3 is TGTGCCAGCAGTCCTTTGGGGCGCCCAACAGATACGCAGTATTTT. Amino acids: CASSPLGRPTDTQYF.

Many counts were recorded for this clonotype. The V call is TRBV7-9, the J call TRBJ1-1, with 9 bases fitting TRBD1. The V segment lost 4 bases and the J segment 3 bases; nucleotides outside the gene matches: 15. Germline V CDR1 and CDR2: SEHNR, FQNEAQ (reference sequence). The CDR3 has 18 amino acids. The CDR3 nucleotides are TGTGCCAGCAGCTCCACCTCACAGGGGGCGCGTAAGGACACTGAAGCTTTCTTT. Translating gives CASSSTSQGARKDTEAFF.

V usage is TRBV6-5 and J usage is TRBJ1-3; the D is unclear. The V gene's germline CDR1 is MNHEY and CDR2 SVGAGI. The CDR3 consists of 14 residues. Trimming shortened V by 2 bases and J by 5 bases, and 10 bases separated the two germline ends. Here the CDR3 reads CASSYTKMRNTIYF. CDR3 nucleotide sequence: TGTGCCAGCAGTTACACCAAAATGAGAAACACCATATATTTT.

This clonotype was counted only a few times. The chain links TRBV6-2 or TRBV6-3 to TRBJ1-6; perhaps TRBD1 as D (5 bases). CDR3 size: 16 residues. V lost 0 bases, J lost 6 bases, and 12 bases lay in between. Germline CDR1 MNHEY, CDR2 SVGEGT. For the CDR3, the DNA is TGTGCCAGCAGTTACTCGGTCGTGACAGCTAATTCACCCCTCCACTTT. The encoded protein is CASSYSVVTANSPLHF.

CDR3 DNA sequence: TGTGCCAGCAGTTACTCTCGGGCAGGATACGAGCAGTACGTC. Amino acid sequence: CASSYSRAGYEQYV. The rearrangement uses TRBV6-2 or TRBV6-3 and TRBJ2-7, with unresolved D. This CDR3 is 14 amino acids long. Trimming took 0 bases from V and 4 from J, leaving 10 bases between them. The V gene's germline CDR1 is MNHEY and CDR2 SVGEGT.

This clonotype was found many times. This rearrangement joins TRBV7-9 to TRBJ2-3; 8 bases fit TRBD2. The CDR3 length is 12 residues. V gave up 7 bases and J gave up 3 bases; unmatched junction bases: 0. Germline CDR1 reads SEHNR; CDR2 reads FQNEAQ (reference sequence). Here the CDR3 reads CASIAGTDTQYF. CDR3 DNA: TGTGCCAGCATAGCGGGGACAGATACGCAGTATTTT.

The chain employs TRBV28 and TRBJ2-3; D unresolved. Germline-derived CDR1 and CDR2 are MDHEN and SYDVKM. The V end lost 2 bases, the J end lost 2 bases, and 11 bases lay between the germline ends. The CDR3 is made up of 15 amino acids. CDR3 region: CASSLVPKLTDTQYF. In nucleotides, the CDR3 is TGTGCCAGCAGTTTAGTACCAAAACTCACAGATACGCAGTATTTT.

V and J are TRBV10-3 and TRBJ2-7, with a tentative D call TRBD2 (5 bases). Germline values: CDR1 ENHRY, CDR2 SYGVKD. V lost 4 bases and J 6 bases, leaving 10 bases between the germline ends. The CDR3 is 12 amino acids. CDR3 nucleotide sequence: TGTGCCATCAGTGCCTACCGGGGCGAGCAGTACGTC. It yields the protein CAISAYRGEQYV.

This clonotype was detected many times. The V and J genes are TRBV7-9 and TRBJ2-1; D gene unclear. In germline, CDR1 is SEHNR, CDR2 FQNEAQ (reference sequence). Trimming cost V 7 bases and J 5 bases, with 9 bases left between them. The CDR3 is made up of 12 amino acids. CDR3 region: CASNRANNEQFF. The CDR3 DNA sequence: TGTGCCAGCAACCGCGCTAACAATGAGCAGTTCTTC.

This clonotype was detected only a few times. The chain carries TRBV9 and TRBJ2-3; perhaps TRBD2 as D (5 bases). The CDR3 runs 15 residues. Per germline, CDR1 SGDLS and CDR2 YYNGEE. V lost 2 bases, J lost 2 bases, and 12 bases lay in between. The CDR3 DNA reads as TGTGCCAGCAGCGTTGGGAGCGGCTTCACAGATACGCAGTATTTT. This translates into CASSVGSGFTDTQYF.

This clonotype was counted between two and nine times. This sequence joins TRBV23-1 and TRBJ2-1, with D perhaps matching TRBD1 (6 bases). TRBV23-1 belongs to the ORF category, with a function that is uncertain. The V end lost 2 bases, the J end lost 0 bases, and 14 bases lay between the germline ends. CDR3 size: 17 residues. CDR3 bases: TGCGCCAGCAGTCAAATCCGGAGCAGGGGCTCCTACAATGAGCAGTTCTTC. It encodes CASSQIRSRGSYNEQFF.

The chain carries TRBV5-4 and TRBJ1-2; no reliable D call. Trimming stripped 6 bases from V and 4 bases from J, with 22 bases between. Germline V CDR1 and CDR2: SGHNT, YYREEE (reference sequence). CDR3 length: 16 residues. The CDR3 nucleotides read TGTGCCAGCAACAGCCCGGGATCGCTCGGTACCTATGGCTACACCTTC. Its protein product is CASNSPGSLGTYGYTF.

This clonotype was seen a few times. The CDR3 is CASSYSDRGEQYV. CDR3 bases: TGTGCCAGCAGTTACTCGGACAGGGGGGAGCAGTACGTC. V and J are TRBV6-6 and TRBJ2-7; TRBD1 matches 10 bases. Trimming took 0 bases from V and 7 from J; bases not matched to a gene: 0. CDR1 is MNHNY and CDR2 is SVGAGI in the germline V gene (reference sequence). This CDR3 contains 13 residues.

In this sample, this clonotype turned up many times. The V call is TRBV7-9, the J call TRBJ2-4, with 11 nucleotides matching TRBD1. Germline V gene lookup returns CDR1 SEHNR and CDR2 FQNEAQ (reference sequence). The CDR3 is 16 residues long. V shed 4 bases, J shed 4 bases, and the junction held 6 bases outside the gene matches. The CDR3 region has the DNA TGTGCCAGCAGCTCTAACCGGGACAGGGGGAAAAACATTCAGTACTTC. Protein product: CASSSNRDRGKNIQYF.

Notes on this clonotype: Given a much more abundant clone one base away, this may be a read error. V gene TRBV7-1 combines with J gene TRBJ1-2; no clear D. TRBV7-1 is treated as an ORF (open reading frame) with a function not yet certain. The CDR3 is made up of 15 amino acids. V was trimmed by 5 bases and J by 3 bases, leaving 16 bases between them. The DNA of the CDR3 is TGTGCCAGCAGCCATCATAAAACACAAGACTATGGCTACACCTTC. Protein product: CASSHHKTQDYGYTF.

This clonotype was seen ten or more times. The chain recombines TRBV11-2 with TRBJ2-2, with 7 bases fitting TRBD1. Unmatched junction bases numbered 5, after V lost 2 bases and J lost 5 bases. Germline lookup yields CDR1 SGHAT and CDR2 FQNNGV. The CDR3 consists of 15 residues. For the CDR3, the DNA is TGTGCCAGCAGCTTAAAGTACAGGGGAACCGGGGAGCTGTTTTTT. This translates into CASSLKYRGTGELFF.

This clonotype occurred a few times. In DNA form, the CDR3 reads TGTGCCAGCAGCCTAACTTTACAGTCAGATACGCAGTATTTT. Translating gives CASSLTLQSDTQYF. The chain uses TRBV2 and TRBJ2-3; no definite D call. The CDR3 runs to 14 residues. CDR1 SNHLY and CDR2 FYNNEI come from the germline V gene. Trimming stripped 6 bases from V and 4 bases from J, with 14 bases between.

The sample holds many counts of this clonotype. The chain couples TRBV12-3 or TRBV12-4 to TRBJ1-1, with D possibly matching TRBD1 (5 bases). Trimming stripped 4 bases from V and 5 bases from J, with 14 bases between. This CDR3 comprises 14 residues. The CDR3 sequence: CASSWEGRGTEAFF. CDR3 DNA: TGTGCCAGCAGTTGGGAGGGTAGGGGAACTGAAGCTTTCTTT.

Ten or more counts support this clonotype. The CDR3 bases are TGTGCCAGCAGCCCGAGGAGGGAATTCGGCTACACCTTC. This encodes CASSPRREFGYTF. The J gene is TRBJ1-2, the V gene TRBV7-2; D remains unclear. The CDR3 contains 13 residues. V lost 5 bases to trimming and J lost 8 bases, with 15 bases between them. Per germline, CDR1 SGHTA and CDR2 FQGNSA.